This note documents a single T cell receptor beta chain sequence. The antigen is unknown. The sample originates from a study of T cells after yellow fever vaccination. General study results and limits: The study noted that FACS-sorted repertoires could contain abundant clonotypes contaminating from the bulk population. Peak timing came faster in the weaker secondary response, day 5 versus 15. Detected again after the booster were most primary-vaccination clones, at 95% to 97% CD4 and nearly 90% CD8.

By 5'RACE template switching, TCR cDNA was produced, with a universal primer site and UMIs added in the process. TCRdb re-analysed the 5' RACE reads in MiXCR, keeping a single row per CDR3 protein. The data show some 420,000 distinct CDR3 sequences, about 17% seen once. Sequenced material: PBMCs, taken before the yellow fever booster vaccination. The origin of this receptor is a man in his late teens or twenties who received the YFV17D yellow fever vaccine.

This CDR3 is CASRGQAAGELFF. The CDR3 nucleotides read TGTGCCAGCAGGGGACAGGCGGCCGGGGAGCTGTTTTTT. The chain joins TRBV6-5 to TRBJ2-2, with 8 bases aligning to TRBD1. The V gene end was trimmed by 6 bases and the J gene end by 6 bases; junction bases not matched to a gene: 3. The V gene's germline CDR1 is MNHEY and CDR2 SVGAGI. The CDR3 runs to 13 residues.